Below, one T cell receptor beta chain is given with its context. In the source study's methods: The assay estimated nucleated cells by amplifying reference gene primers. Measured with immunoSEQ multiplex PCR; TCRdb has only the in-frame clones, and not every one. The V and J calls and clone size come from that table; D and trimming were worked out from the DNA. Here the sample spans over 350,000 clones, around nine tenths being singletons. Recovery meant two consecutive negative NP/OP PCR tests, professional clearance, or resolved symptoms. The data originate from a study of blood T cell repertoires in COVID-19. Study at large: Samples of COVID-19 (acute and convalescent) were obtained from the United States, Italy and Spain.

The sample comprised PBMCs or T cells enriched from blood (not recorded which). This receptor was obtained from a woman between 45 and 65 years old who had recovered from COVID-19.

The CDR3 loop is CASSLGGSTEAFF. In DNA, the CDR3 is TGTGCCAGCAGCCTCGGGGGGAGCACTGAAGCTTTCTTT. The genes are TRBV9 and TRBJ1-1; D perhaps matches TRBD1 (5 bases). Germline V CDR1 and CDR2: SGDLS, YYNGEE. The germline V and J ends were trimmed by 4 bases and 4 bases, with 11 bases remaining between them. The CDR3 is 13 amino acids.